These 19 T cell receptor beta chains were sequenced from one sample in a study of beta chain features in type 1 diabetes. Investigators reverse transcribed all isolated RNA, so they sequenced expressed TCRB transcripts. Assay: immunoSEQ multiplex PCR; the TCRdb copy retains only in-frame clones and omits some. The sample shows more than 250,000 clones, over 20% of them seen only once. Study-wide results and caveats: Among all four CD4+ subsets, Type 1 diabetes patients had TCRB CDR3s that were moderately but significantly shorter.

For these receptors, no antigen is known. The sample was naive CD4+ T cells from blood. The receptor set was obtained from a woman in her 40s with type 1 diabetes.

The J gene is TRBJ2-2, the V gene TRBV9; 12 nucleotides agree with TRBD2. The trim removed 0 bases at V and 2 bases at J, leaving 8 bases unmatched. CDR1 and CDR2 from the germline V gene are SGDLS and YYNGEE. The CDR3 loop spans 19 amino acids. CDR3 in DNA: TGTGCCAGCAGCGTAGCTGGAGGACTAGCGGGACCTAACACCGGGGAGCTGTTTTTT. It encodes CASSVAGGLAGPNTGELFF.

The chain is built from TRBV29-1 and TRBJ2-5, with TRBD2 matching 10 bases. Unmatched junction bases numbered 5, after V lost 6 bases and J lost 4 bases. This CDR3 is built from 13 residues. Germline loops: CDR1 SQVTM, CDR2 ANQGSEA. CDR3: CSVLAGGTETQYF. CDR3 DNA sequence: TGCAGCGTATTAGCGGGAGGAACAGAGACCCAGTACTTC.

V gene TRBV2 combines with J gene TRBJ1-1; 8 nucleotides line up with TRBD1. This CDR3 spans 14 amino acids. With 5 bases clipped from V and 1 base from J, the junction kept 3 bases outside the gene matches. CDR1 is SNHLY, CDR2 FYNNEI, per germline. The CDR3 region is CASSRGTGNTEAFF. In nucleotides, the CDR3 is TGTGCCAGCAGTCGTGGGACAGGGAACACTGAAGCTTTCTTT.

This clone was observed a few times. V gene TRBV5-1 combines with J gene TRBJ1-2, with D possibly matching TRBD1 (6 bases). CDR1 is SGHRS, CDR2 YFSETQ, per germline. This CDR3 contains 14 residues. V gave up 3 bases and J gave up 3 bases, with 12 bases separating them. The CDR3 loop is CASSSTGLDYGYTF. The CDR3 region has the DNA TGCGCCAGCAGCTCGACAGGTCTAGACTATGGCTACACCTTC.

This chain links TRBV28 with TRBJ1-3; perhaps TRBD1 as D (5 bases). V lost 5 bases, J lost 5 bases, and 13 bases lay in between. Germline-derived CDR1 and CDR2 are MDHEN and SYDVKM. This CDR3 is built from 14 residues. CDR3 sequence: CASSKPGNRNTIYF. The CDR3 region has the DNA TGTGCCAGCAGTAAGCCAGGGAACCGAAACACCATATATTTT.

This clone was observed a few times. V usage is TRBV29-1 and J usage is TRBJ1-2; possible D gene TRBD1, 5 bases. Germline V CDR1 and CDR2: SQVTM, ANQGSEA. The CDR3 covers 12 residues. V was clipped by 3 bases and J by 3 bases, with 8 bases between them. The CDR3 is CSVDKQDYGYTF. CDR3 DNA sequence: TGCAGCGTTGACAAACAGGACTATGGCTACACCTTC.

This clone was recorded a few times. V gene TRBV6-5 combines with J gene TRBJ1-1; D is ambiguous. Germline V gives CDR1 MNHEY, CDR2 SVGAGI. This CDR3 is built from 16 residues. V gave up 0 bases and J gave up 0 bases, with 11 bases separating them. The CDR3 here is CASSYSNGRMNTEAFF. DNA for the CDR3: TGTGCCAGCAGTTACTCGAACGGCAGGATGAACACTGAAGCTTTCTTT.

This clone turned up a few times. The chain has TRBV6-5 and TRBJ1-3; D remains unclear. CDR1 and CDR2 from the germline V gene are MNHEY and SVGAGI. This CDR3 spans 12 amino acids. The V and J ends lost 6 bases and 3 bases respectively, with 6 bases between them. The CDR3 DNA reads as TGTGCCAGCAGCTCGGTTGGAAACACCATATATTTT. This translates into CASSSVGNTIYF.

V is TRBV4-2 and J is TRBJ1-5; 7 bases fit TRBD1. With 4 bases clipped from V and 4 bases from J, the junction kept 4 bases outside the gene matches. Germline values: CDR1 LGHNA, CDR2 YNFKEQ. The CDR3 is 14 amino acids. The CDR3 sequence is CASSRDRENQPQHF. In DNA, the CDR3 is TGTGCCAGCAGCCGCGACAGGGAAAATCAGCCCCAGCATTTT.

This clone was counted only a few times. The gene calls are TRBV7-2 and TRBJ1-5, with D unresolved. V was clipped by 5 bases and J by 6 bases, with 17 bases between them. The CDR3 spans 15 residues. In germline, CDR1 is SGHTA, CDR2 FQGNSA. CDR3 sequence (DNA): TGTGCCAGCAGCGCGTCATCCGCGGAGGCTCAGCCCCAGCATTTT. Protein: CASSASSAEAQPQHF.

This clone came up a few times. The chain carries TRBV7-2 and TRBJ2-5; D is ambiguous. V shed 4 bases and J shed 5 bases, with 14 bases lying between them. Germline-derived CDR1 and CDR2 are SGHTA and FQGNSA. The CDR3 extends over 14 amino acids. In DNA, the CDR3 is TGTGCCAGCAGCTGGAGCCCTGATGTGGAGACCCAGTACTTC. It translates to CASSWSPDVETQYF.

There are a few counts of this clone. The V call is TRBV9, the J call TRBJ1-1, with TRBD1 as a possible D gene (6 bases). The length of the CDR3 is 14 residues. From germline, CDR1 is SGDLS and CDR2 YYNGEE. V was trimmed by 2 bases and J by 0 bases, leaving 8 bases between them. The CDR3 protein is CASSVGHVNTEAFF. The CDR3 coding sequence is TGTGCCAGCAGCGTGGGACATGTGAACACTGAAGCTTTCTTT.

This clone was recorded a few times. The genes are TRBV7-9 and TRBJ2-3, with 10 bases lining up with TRBD2. This CDR3 comprises 16 residues. Germline lookup yields CDR1 SEHNR and CDR2 FQNEAQ (reference sequence). V was pared by 7 bases and J by 2 bases, with 9 bases of the junction left unmatched. The CDR3 spells CASNFAGTSDTDTQYF. The CDR3 DNA sequence: TGTGCCAGCAACTTCGCCGGGACTAGCGACACAGATACGCAGTATTTT.

V is TRBV28 and J is TRBJ2-1; TRBD2 matches at 7 bases. CDR3 length: 12 amino acids. After removal of 8 bases from V and 5 bases from J, the junction contained 3 bases not matched to a gene. Germline CDR1 reads MDHEN; CDR2 reads SYDVKM. CDR3 coding DNA: TGTGCCAGCGGACTAGGTAACAATGAGCAGTTCTTC. This gives the protein CASGLGNNEQFF.

The rearrangement uses TRBV25-1 and TRBJ2-7; the D gene is possibly TRBD2 (6 bases). V lost 3 bases to trimming and J lost 2 bases, with 8 bases between them. The germline gives CDR1 MGHDK, CDR2 SYGVNS. The CDR3 contains 13 residues. The CDR3: CASSEGGTYEQYF. The CDR3 coding sequence is TGTGCCAGCAGTGAGGGGGGTACCTACGAGCAGTACTTC.

This clone came up a few times. The chain combines TRBV29-1 with TRBJ2-5; possible D gene TRBD1, 6 bases. The length of the CDR3 is 14 residues. Germline V gives CDR1 SQVTM, CDR2 ANQGSEA. V gave up 4 bases and J gave up 6 bases, with 18 bases separating them. The chain's CDR3 is CSVAPVTGSKTQYF. DNA of the CDR3: TGCAGCGTTGCCCCTGTGACAGGCTCAAAGACCCAGTACTTC.

This clone was picked up a small number of times. The chain couples TRBV28 to TRBJ1-1; D might be TRBD1 (5 bases). CDR1 is MDHEN and CDR2 is SYDVKM in the germline V gene. This CDR3 comprises 13 residues. The ends were cut back, 2 bases at V and 10 bases at J, with 14 bases in the middle. CDR3 in DNA: TGTGCCAGCAGTTTAATAGGGGCCTCCGGAGCTTTCTTT. Amino acid sequence: CASSLIGASGAFF.

This clone has only a few counts. Other DNA sequences in the same sample also yield this CDR3. The V gene is TRBV29-1, the J gene TRBJ1-1, with 8 bases aligning to TRBD1. The V segment lost 6 bases and the J segment 1 base; nucleotides outside the gene matches: 4. The CDR3 has 13 amino acids. Per germline, CDR1 SQVTM and CDR2 ANQGSEA. For the CDR3, the DNA is TGCAGCGTACGACAGGGGTCGAACACTGAAGCTTTCTTT. Translation: CSVRQGSNTEAFF.

The sample holds a few counts of this clone. This chain joins TRBV29-1 and TRBJ2-3, with TRBD2 matching 8 bases. Germline-derived CDR1 and CDR2 are SQVTM and ANQGSEA. Losses at the gene ends were 7 bases for V and 6 bases for J; bases not matched to a gene: 9. CDR3 length: 13 residues. The CDR3 DNA reads TGCAGCGCTGGCGGGGGGCCGCGGGATACGCAGTATTTT. Translated, it gives CSAGGGPRDTQYF.